These 28 T cell receptor beta chains came from one sample sequenced in a study of neurological immune-mediated disorders. In TCRdb, the 5' RACE reads were re-called with MiXCR into one record per CDR3 protein. The table records about 48,000 distinct CDR3 sequences, 9% to 12% of them present only once. The sample comprised PBMCs. Source of these receptors: a middle-aged woman with HTLV-1-associated myelopathy (HAM/TSP).

This clonotype was counted at least ten times. This chain connects TRBV7-2 to TRBJ2-7, with D possibly called TRBD1 or TRBD2 (5 bases each). The CDR3 spans 15 residues. Germline CDR1 and CDR2: SGHTA and FQGNSA. V was clipped by 5 bases and J by 2 bases, with 16 bases between them. CDR3 nucleotides: TGTGCCAGCAGCCTAGGGACCCGCAAAACCTACGAGCAGTACTTC. Its translation: CASSLGTRKTYEQYF.

There are many counts of this clonotype. The chain links TRBV5-1 to TRBJ2-2; 8 nucleotides align to TRBD2. V was pared by 4 bases and J by 4 bases, with 3 bases of the junction left unmatched. Germline values: CDR1 SGHRS, CDR2 YFSETQ. The CDR3 loop spans 14 amino acids. The CDR3 DNA follows: TGCGCCAGCAGCACCGGACTAGCCACCGGGGAGCTGTTTTTT. Protein: CASSTGLATGELFF.

This clonotype was counted many times. This chain uses TRBV5-1 with TRBJ2-4; tentatively, D is TRBD1 or TRBD2 (5 bases each). CDR3 length equals 14 residues. In germline, CDR1 is SGHRS, CDR2 YFSETQ. V was clipped by 1 base and J by 4 bases, with 9 bases between them. Written as DNA, the CDR3 is TGCGCCAGCAGCTTGTCGGGGCAGAAAAACATTCAGTACTTC. It translates to CASSLSGQKNIQYF.

This clonotype showed up many times. This chain connects TRBV7-2 to TRBJ2-7; 8 nucleotides align to TRBD2. Trimming at V came to 1 base and at J to 7 bases, leaving 3 bases not matched to a gene. The CDR3 consists of 13 residues. Germline assignment: CDR1 SGHTA and CDR2 FQGNSA. CDR3 sequence (DNA): TGTGCCAGCAGCTTAGGACTAGCGCGGGAGCAGTACTTC. As protein: CASSLGLAREQYF.

This clonotype was seen ten or more times. This rearrangement joins TRBV4-3 to TRBJ2-7; 8 positions agree with TRBD1. V gave up 0 bases and J gave up 0 bases; unmatched junction bases: 4. In germline, CDR1 is LGHNA, CDR2 YSLEER. There are 16 residues in the CDR3. The CDR3, as DNA: TGCGCCAGCAGCCAAGAGGAGACAGGGGACTCCTACGAGCAGTACTTC. Amino acid sequence: CASSQEETGDSYEQYF.

This clonotype occurred many times. In nucleotides, the CDR3 is TGTGCCACCAGCAGAGTCAAGGGTACCTACTTC. This gives the protein CATSRVKGTYF. The chain has TRBV15 and TRBJ2-7; D call uncertain. CDR3 length equals 11 residues. The V end lost 1 base, the J end lost 13 bases, and 11 bases lay between the germline ends. CDR1 is LNHNV, CDR2 YYDKDF, per germline (reference sequence).

This clonotype was counted many times. DNA of the CDR3: TGTGCCAGCAGCTTACTACTCCCCAGACAGGGAATAAACTATGGCTACACCTTC. It translates to CASSLLLPRQGINYGYTF. V and J are TRBV7-2 and TRBJ1-2, with 7 bases matching TRBD1. CDR1 and CDR2 (germline): SGHTA, FQGNSA. The CDR3 length is 18 residues. Trimming removed 2 bases from V and 2 bases from J; junction bases left unmatched: 14.

There are many counts of this clonotype. The V gene is TRBV12-3 or TRBV12-4, the J gene TRBJ1-4; D might be TRBD1 (5 bases). Trimming shortened V by 3 bases and J by 8 bases, and 13 bases separated the two germline ends. CDR3 length equals 14 residues. The CDR3 region has the DNA TGTGCCAGCAGTTTGCAGGGAAGAAGCGAAAAACTGTTTTTT. Protein sequence: CASSLQGRSEKLFF.

This clonotype was found a few times. The chain combines TRBV24-1 with TRBJ2-5, with D uncertain. Germline V gene sequence: CDR1 KGHDR, CDR2 SFDVKD. CDR3 length equals 14 residues. V lost 2 bases and J 5 bases, leaving 11 bases between the germline ends. The CDR3 reads CATSDSLTRETQYF. The CDR3 nucleotides are TGTGCCACCAGTGATTCCCTCACGAGGGAGACCCAGTACTTC.

This clonotype was observed many times. V is TRBV6-6 and J is TRBJ1-1; D unclear. The V and J ends lost 8 bases and 4 bases respectively, with 14 bases between them. CDR3 length: 13 amino acids. The germline CDR1 and CDR2 sequences are MNHNY and SVGAGI (reference sequence). The CDR3 region is CASFRRALTEAFF. CDR3 nucleotides: TGTGCCAGCTTCCGTCGGGCCCTCACTGAAGCTTTCTTT.

Ten or more counts support this clonotype. V and J are TRBV12-3 or TRBV12-4 and TRBJ2-7; D gene uncertain. This CDR3 has 13 residues. The V and J ends lost 5 bases and 6 bases respectively, with 14 bases between them. The CDR3 nucleotides are TGTGCCAGCAGTCAGAATAGGGATTCCGAGCAGTACTTC. Translated, it gives CASSQNRDSEQYF.

This clonotype was observed many times. At one end the junction does not follow the germline gene, possibly because of a read error. This sequence joins TRBV4-1 and TRBJ2-5; D may be TRBD2 (5 bases). Germline V gene sequence: CDR1 MGHRA, CDR2 YSYEKL. CDR3 length: 14 residues. Here the CDR3 DNA reads TGCGCCAGCAGCCAAGATGAAGCGTGGGAGACCCAGTATTTC. This encodes CASSQDEAWETQYF.

V and J are TRBV24-1 and TRBJ2-7; unclear D gene. The V gene lost 4 bases and the J gene lost 4 bases, with 7 bases spanning the gap. The CDR3 consists of 12 residues. CDR1 is KGHDR, CDR2 SFDVKD, per germline. CDR3 in amino acids: CATSDHGYEQYF. The CDR3 region has the DNA TGTGCCACCAGTGACCATGGGTACGAGCAGTACTTC.

On this clonotype: One base away lies a much larger clone, so this may be a sequencing read error. The J gene is TRBJ1-2, the V gene TRBV4-3, with D hard to call. Per germline, CDR1 LGHNA and CDR2 YSLEER. This CDR3 region has 13 residues. The CDR3 reads CTSSQVVWYGYTF. CDR3 DNA sequence: TGCACCAGCAGCCAAGTAGTTTGGTATGGCTACACCTTC.

This clonotype was observed many times. The genes are TRBV4-3 and TRBJ1-3; D is possibly TRBD1 (6 bases). This CDR3 contains 16 residues. The V end lost 1 base, the J end lost 0 bases, and 10 bases lay between the germline ends. Germline CDR1 is LGHNA and CDR2 is YSLEER. The CDR3 sequence is CASSQAQGISGNTIYF. The CDR3 DNA follows: TGCGCCAGCAGCCAAGCCCAGGGGATCTCTGGAAACACCATATATTTT.

This clonotype was counted at least ten times. The chain has TRBV7-2 and TRBJ2-1; 8 bases map to TRBD2. The junction had 10 bases not matched to a gene; V was cut back by 4 bases and J by 2 bases. Germline V gene sequence: CDR1 SGHTA, CDR2 FQGNSA. This CDR3 is 17 amino acids long. CDR3 sequence reads: CASSSTWRGATYNEQFF. CDR3 sequence (DNA): TGTGCCAGCAGCTCGACCTGGCGGGGGGCCACCTACAATGAGCAGTTCTTC.

The chain combines TRBV2 with TRBJ2-1; unclear D gene. The germline V and J ends were trimmed by 6 bases and 2 bases, with 17 bases remaining between them. There are 16 residues in the CDR3. Germline V CDR1 and CDR2: SNHLY, FYNNEI. This CDR3 is CASSLEVRYTYNEQFF. In nucleotides, the CDR3 is TGTGCCAGCAGCCTCGAGGTCAGGTACACCTACAATGAGCAGTTCTTC.

Notes on this clonotype: No DNA is shown, since the ends of the CDR3 on it are uncertain; the CDR3 is the one TCRdb lists. This CDR3 reads CASSIYLCSAVDRASYEQYF. The chain is built from TRBV7-2 and TRBJ2-7; TRBD1 is taken as the D call from the table, unchecked against the DNA. The CDR3 totals 20 residues, both ends included. CDR1 is SGHTA and CDR2 is FQGNSA in the germline V gene.

This clonotype was detected many times. This chain connects TRBV5-5 to TRBJ2-3; no clear D. CDR1 SGHKS and CDR2 YYEKEE come from the germline V gene (reference sequence). Trimming shortened V by 4 bases and J by 2 bases, and 14 bases separated the two germline ends. CDR3 length equals 15 residues. For the CDR3, the DNA is TGTGCCAGCAGCCGTCCCCGCTCTAACACAGATACGCAGTATTTT. Translating gives CASSRPRSNTDTQYF.

This clonotype was counted ten times or more. The rearrangement links TRBV2 to TRBJ1-2; D is unclear. V lost 3 bases and J lost 4, with 18 bases in between. The CDR3 is 16 amino acids. Germline V gene data show CDR1 as SNHLY and CDR2 as FYNNEI. The CDR3: CASSDETPGPPYGYTF. As DNA, the CDR3 is TGTGCCAGCAGTGATGAGACACCCGGACCCCCCTATGGCTACACCTTC.

This clonotype was detected ten times or more. The rearrangement joins TRBV2 to TRBJ1-1; D is unclear. Trimming removed 4 bases at V and 2 bases at J, with 17 bases between. The CDR3 is 16 amino acids. Per the germline V gene, CDR1 is SNHLY and CDR2 is FYNNEI. This CDR3 reads CASSGDGRGINTEAFF. CDR3 DNA: TGTGCCAGCAGTGGGGATGGGAGAGGGATAAACACTGAAGCTTTCTTT.

This clonotype has at least ten counts. The CDR3 here is CASSRLPADNEQFF. CDR3 sequence (DNA): TGTGCCAGCAGCAGACTTCCGGCAGACAATGAGCAGTTCTTC. This chain joins TRBV9 and TRBJ2-1, with no clear D. The length of the CDR3 is 14 residues. Deletions cut 4 bases from V and 5 bases from J, with 13 bases between. Germline V gives CDR1 SGDLS, CDR2 YYNGEE.

This clonotype has just a few counts. One base away lies a much larger clone, so this may be a sequencing read error. J is TRBJ2-7 and V is TRBV2, with 7 bases identical to TRBD1. The V segment lost 5 bases and the J segment 0 bases; nucleotides outside the gene matches: 7. The CDR3 runs 15 residues. The germline V gene has CDR1 SNHLY and CDR2 FYNNEI. The CDR3 region is CASSFTGTDSYEQYF. The CDR3, as DNA: TGTGCCAGCAGTTTCACCGGGACAGACTCCTACGAGCAGTACTTC.

This clonotype was seen ten or more times. V usage is TRBV5-5 and J usage is TRBJ1-1; D is uncertain. Germline CDR1 SGHKS, CDR2 YYEKEE (reference sequence). This CDR3 contains 14 residues. The V end lost 5 bases, the J end lost 0 bases, and 11 bases lay between the germline ends. The CDR3 bases are TGTGCCAGCAGGGGGTCCACCCTGAACACTGAAGCTTTCTTT. Protein product: CASRGSTLNTEAFF.

This clonotype was picked up many times. This sequence joins TRBV4-3 and TRBJ1-2; possibly TRBD1 for D (6 bases). The length of the CDR3 is 14 residues. Germline-derived CDR1 and CDR2 are LGHNA and YSLEER. Trimming shortened V by 0 bases and J by 4 bases, and 9 bases separated the two germline ends. The CDR3 DNA reads TGCGCCAGCAGCCAAGATTTAGGGGGCTATGGCTACACCTTC. It codes for CASSQDLGGYGYTF.

This clonotype appeared many times. The J gene is TRBJ2-7, the V gene TRBV28; D remains ambiguous. The CDR3 length is 15 residues. Germline CDR1 MDHEN, CDR2 SYDVKM. The V end was cut by 3 bases, the J end by 3 bases, with 15 bases between. The CDR3 nucleotides are TGTGCCAGCAGTTTTTCCCGACTTATGGACTACGAGCAGTACTTC. Its translation: CASSFSRLMDYEQYF.

The sample holds many counts of this clonotype. The chain has TRBV6-4 and TRBJ2-3; D gene unclear. Per the germline V gene, CDR1 is MRHNA and CDR2 is SNTAGT. CDR3 length: 15 amino acids. V was clipped by 4 bases and J by 0 bases, with 11 bases between them. CDR3 sequence reads: CASSVNRDSTDTQYF. DNA for the CDR3: TGTGCCAGCAGTGTTAATAGGGATAGCACAGATACGCAGTATTTT.

This clonotype has a count of ten or more. This CDR3 reads CASRTPTSGNTDTQYF. DNA for the CDR3: TGTGCCAGCAGGACACCGACTAGCGGGAACACAGATACGCAGTATTTT. V is TRBV11-1 and J is TRBJ2-3; TRBD2 matches 11 bases. Germline CDR1 SGHAT, CDR2 FQDESV (reference sequence). The CDR3 has 16 residues. After removal of 6 bases from V and 2 bases from J, the junction contained 7 bases not matched to a gene.